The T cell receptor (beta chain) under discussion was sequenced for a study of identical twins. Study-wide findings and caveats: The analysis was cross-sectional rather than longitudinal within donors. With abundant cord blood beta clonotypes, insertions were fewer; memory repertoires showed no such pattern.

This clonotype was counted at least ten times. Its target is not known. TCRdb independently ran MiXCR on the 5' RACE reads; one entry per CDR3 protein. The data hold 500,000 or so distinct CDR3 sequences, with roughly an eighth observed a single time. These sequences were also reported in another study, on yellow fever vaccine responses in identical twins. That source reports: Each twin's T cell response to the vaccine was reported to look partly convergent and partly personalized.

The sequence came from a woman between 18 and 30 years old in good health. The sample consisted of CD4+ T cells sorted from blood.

The DNA for the CDR3 is TGTGCCAGCAGTGACACCAGAGGGGACAGGGGGCTTGACAATGAGCAGTTCTTC. This encodes CASSDTRGDRGLDNEQFF. The chain combines TRBV25-1 with TRBJ2-1, with TRBD1 identical over 12 bases. With V trimmed by 3 bases and J by 5 bases, 11 bases remained unmatched. The germline V gene has CDR1 MGHDK and CDR2 SYGVNS. There are 18 residues in the CDR3. The complete variable domain, with remaining parts taken from reference TRBV25-1 and TRBJ2-1, reads EADIYQTPRYLVIGTGKKITLECSQTMGHDKMYWYQQDPGMELHLIHYSYGVNSTEKGDLSSESTVSRIRTEHFPLTLESARPSHTSQYLCASSDTRGDRGLDNEQFFGPGTRLTVL.